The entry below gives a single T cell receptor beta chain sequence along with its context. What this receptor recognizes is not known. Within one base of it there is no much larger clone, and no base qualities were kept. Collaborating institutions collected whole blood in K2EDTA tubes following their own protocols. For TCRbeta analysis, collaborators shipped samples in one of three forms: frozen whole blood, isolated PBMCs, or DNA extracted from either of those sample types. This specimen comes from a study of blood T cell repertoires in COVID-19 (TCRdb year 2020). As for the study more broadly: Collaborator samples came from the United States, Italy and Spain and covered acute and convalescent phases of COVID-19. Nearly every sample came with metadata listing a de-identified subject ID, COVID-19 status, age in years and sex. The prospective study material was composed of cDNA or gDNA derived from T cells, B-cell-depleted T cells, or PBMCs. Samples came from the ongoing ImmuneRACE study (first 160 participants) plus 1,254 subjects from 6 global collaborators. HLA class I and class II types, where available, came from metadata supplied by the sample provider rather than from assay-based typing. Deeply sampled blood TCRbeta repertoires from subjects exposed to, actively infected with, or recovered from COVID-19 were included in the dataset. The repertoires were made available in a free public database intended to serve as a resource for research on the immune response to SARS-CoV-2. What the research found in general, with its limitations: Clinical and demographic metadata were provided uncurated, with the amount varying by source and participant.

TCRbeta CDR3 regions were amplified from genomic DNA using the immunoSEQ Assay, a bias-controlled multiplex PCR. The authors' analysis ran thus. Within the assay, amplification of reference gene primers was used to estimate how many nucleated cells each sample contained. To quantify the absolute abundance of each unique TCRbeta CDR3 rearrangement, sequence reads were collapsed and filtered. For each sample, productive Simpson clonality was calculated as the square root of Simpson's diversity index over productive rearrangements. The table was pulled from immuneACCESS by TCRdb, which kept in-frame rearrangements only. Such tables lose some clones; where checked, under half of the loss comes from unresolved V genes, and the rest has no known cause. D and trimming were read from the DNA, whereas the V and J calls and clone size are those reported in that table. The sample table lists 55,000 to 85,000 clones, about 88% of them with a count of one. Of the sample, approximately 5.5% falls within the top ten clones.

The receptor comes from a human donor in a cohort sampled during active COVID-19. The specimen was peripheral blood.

DNA sequence: TGCGCCAGCAGCCAAGGGGCATTCGGGAGCTCCTATAATTCACCCCTCCACTTT. This encodes CASSQGAFGSSYNSPLHF. The chain was built from TRBV4-1 and TRBJ1-6; there is no confident call for the D gene. The junction carries 13 bases between V and J, which are trimmed by 1 base and 0 bases respectively. The germline V gene sets CDR1 to MGHRA and CDR2 to YSYEKL. The CDR3 numbers 18 residues from cysteine through phenylalanine. Of the read, only the CDR3 DNA is kept; its 54 bases are in frame from base 1.